This T cell receptor (beta chain) was recovered during a study of OX40 agonist ivuxolimab in advanced cancers. About the study: Partial response was recorded in three patients: one hepatocellular carcinoma and two cutaneous melanoma cases.

Profiling relied on immunoSEQ multiplex PCR, and the TCRdb table lists in-frame clones only, not all of them. The repertoire holds roughly 50,000 clones, with approximately 90% as singletons. This CDR3 has 15 amino acids. Germline lookup yields CDR1 MNHEY and CDR2 SMNVEV (reference sequence). Losses at the gene ends were 6 bases for V and 3 bases for J; bases not matched to a gene: 7. The chain employs TRBV27 and TRBJ2-7, with 11 bases lining up with TRBD2. The clonotype originates from an adult with an advanced solid tumor such as melanoma, head and neck, liver or kidney cancer. The material sequenced was CD4+ or CD8+ T cells sorted from blood, taken in a trial of the OX40 agonist ivuxolimab. For the CDR3, the DNA is TGTGCCAGCAGACCGGGACTAGCGGTTGTCTACGAGCAGTACTTC. Protein sequence: CASRPGLAVVYEQYF.